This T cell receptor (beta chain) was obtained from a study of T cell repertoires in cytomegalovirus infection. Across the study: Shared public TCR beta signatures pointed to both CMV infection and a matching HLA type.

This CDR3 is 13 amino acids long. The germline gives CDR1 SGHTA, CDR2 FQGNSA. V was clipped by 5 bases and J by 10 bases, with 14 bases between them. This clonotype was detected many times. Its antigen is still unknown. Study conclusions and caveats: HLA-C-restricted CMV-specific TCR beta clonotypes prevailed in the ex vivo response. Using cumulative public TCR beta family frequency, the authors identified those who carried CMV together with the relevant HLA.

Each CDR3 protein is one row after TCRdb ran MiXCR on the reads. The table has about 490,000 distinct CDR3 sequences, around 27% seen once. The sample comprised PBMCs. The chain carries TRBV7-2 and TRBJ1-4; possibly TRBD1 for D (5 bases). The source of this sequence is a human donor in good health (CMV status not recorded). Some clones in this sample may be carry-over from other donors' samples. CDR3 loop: CASSAGARGKLFF. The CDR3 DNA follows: TGTGCCAGCAGCGCCGGGGCTCGGGGAAAACTGTTTTTT.